What follows are 21 T cell receptor beta chains derived from one specimen sequenced in a study of neoadjuvant anti-PD-1 for oral cavity cancer. Some clones are missing from TCRdb's copy, which holds only in-frame ones; the method was immunoSEQ multiplex PCR. The sample has tens of thousands of clones; around 80% are singletons. The sequences come from PBMCs, collected before nivolumab (anti-PD-1) treatment. Source of these receptors: a person aged 40-85 years with oral cavity squamous cell carcinoma.

V and J are TRBV5-8 and TRBJ1-1, with D uncertain. V was clipped by 7 bases and J by 1 base, with 11 bases between them. The germline V gene has CDR1 SGHTS and CDR2 YDEGEE. The CDR3 length is 13 residues. CDR3 loop: CASCGGWNTEAFF. The CDR3 region has the DNA TGTGCCAGCTGCGGAGGGTGGAACACTGAAGCTTTCTTT.

The V and J genes are TRBV15 and TRBJ1-1, with 7 bases identical to TRBD1. J was trimmed by 7 bases and V by 8 bases; bases with no gene match: 16. The CDR3 has 15 amino acids. Germline V CDR1 and CDR2: LNHNV, YYDKDF (reference sequence). CDR3 region: CATLARNRGVSEAFF. The CDR3 nucleotides read TGTGCCACCTTGGCCCGGAACAGGGGAGTGAGTGAAGCTTTCTTT.

The chain recombines TRBV12-5 with TRBJ2-3; 8 nucleotides align to TRBD2. The CDR3 is made up of 17 amino acids. From germline, CDR1 is LGHNT and CDR2 FRNRAP. V lost 0 bases, J lost 3 bases, and 8 bases stayed unmatched. CDR3 residues: CASGLVVGGGPTDTQYF. DNA of the CDR3: TGTGCTAGTGGTTTGGTTGTCGGGGGGGGCCCGACAGATACGCAGTATTTT.

Here the CDR3 DNA reads TGTGCCAGCAGTGAAAGGGGCCGCACTGAAGCTTTCTTT. The encoded protein is CASSERGRTEAFF. The V call is TRBV25-1, the J call TRBJ1-1, with a possible D match to TRBD1 (5 bases). The CDR3 has 13 amino acids. With 2 bases removed from V and 4 bases from J, the gap between germline ends came to 8 bases. The V gene's germline CDR1 is MGHDK and CDR2 SYGVNS.

This clone has just one count. CDR3 loop: CAISSGNTLTTDTQYF. CDR3 DNA: TGTGCCATCAGCTCAGGGAACACCCTTACCACAGATACGCAGTATTTT. The V gene is TRBV10-3, the J gene TRBJ2-3; D is perhaps TRBD1 (5 bases). CDR3 length equals 16 residues. The V end lost 6 bases, the J end lost 2 bases, and 18 bases lay between the germline ends. CDR1 ENHRY and CDR2 SYGVKD come from the germline V gene.

There are many counts of this clone. The rearrangement joins TRBV6-1 to TRBJ1-6; D may be TRBD1 (6 bases). From germline, CDR1 is MNHNS and CDR2 SASEGT. This CDR3 spans 15 amino acids. V was clipped by 2 bases and J by 8 bases, with 13 bases between them. The CDR3 nucleotides are TGTGCCAGCAGTGAAATATCAGGGGCATATTCACCCCTCCACTTT. It specifies CASSEISGAYSPLHF.

This chain connects TRBV2 to TRBJ2-7; D is possibly TRBD2 (5 bases). V gave up 8 bases and J gave up 5 bases, with 16 bases separating them. Germline assignment: CDR1 SNHLY and CDR2 FYNNEI. The CDR3 covers 13 residues. Here the CDR3 reads CASGERWGNEQYF. CDR3 sequence (DNA): TGTGCCAGCGGGGAGAGGTGGGGAAACGAGCAGTACTTC.

This rearrangement joins TRBV4-2 to TRBJ1-2, with a tentative D call TRBD1 (5 bases). The CDR3 totals 15 residues. The germline V gene has CDR1 LGHNA and CDR2 YNFKEQ. V lost 2 bases and J 6 bases, leaving 16 bases between the germline ends. The DNA of the CDR3 is TGTGCCAGCAGCCAAAGGTCAGGGAGTATTAATGGCTACACCTTC. Its protein product is CASSQRSGSINGYTF.

This chain links TRBV2 with TRBJ1-4; D gene unclear. V was trimmed by 6 bases and J by 5 bases, leaving 16 bases between them. Per the germline V gene, CDR1 is SNHLY and CDR2 is FYNNEI. This CDR3 is built from 15 residues. CDR3 nucleotide sequence: TGTGCCAGCAGGCCCCGGCGGCTGCTGAATGAAAAACTGTTTTTT. Its translation is CASRPRRLLNEKLFF.

The V gene is TRBV15, the J gene TRBJ2-1, with 10 bases lining up with TRBD2. This CDR3 comprises 18 residues. J gave up 5 bases and V 1 base, and 11 bases lay outside the gene matches. The germline V gene encodes CDR1 LNHNV and CDR2 YYDKDF (reference sequence). The CDR3 reads CATSRVGISSGGNNEQFF. CDR3 DNA: TGTGCCACCAGCAGAGTAGGAATATCTAGCGGGGGTAACAATGAGCAGTTCTTC.

At least ten counts were recorded for this clone. The chain employs TRBV11-2 and TRBJ2-7; the D gene is possibly TRBD1 (5 bases). The CDR3 is 15 residues long. CDR1 is SGHAT, CDR2 FQNNGV, per germline. The V end was cut by 2 bases, the J end by 5 bases, with 16 bases between. The CDR3 nucleotides are TGTGCCAGCAGCTTATTGGGCAGGGTAAGGGACGAGCAGTACTTC. Translating gives CASSLLGRVRDEQYF.

V and J are TRBV5-4 and TRBJ2-7; 8 bases map to TRBD1. Looked up from germline, CDR1 is SGHNT and CDR2 is YYREEE (reference sequence). The CDR3 loop spans 14 amino acids. The V gene end was trimmed by 2 bases and the J gene end by 3 bases; junction bases not matched to a gene: 4. In nucleotides, the CDR3 is TGTGCCAGCAGCTTTGGGGACAGGAACTACGAGCAGTACTTC. Its translation: CASSFGDRNYEQYF.

The chain joins TRBV13 to TRBJ1-2; D may be TRBD1 (6 bases). Germline V gives CDR1 PRHDT, CDR2 FYEKMQ (reference sequence). V was cut by 1 base and J by 7 bases, with 10 bases left in between. The CDR3 is 13 amino acids. CDR3 sequence: CASSLEGGSGYTF. CDR3 nucleotides: TGTGCCAGCAGCTTAGAAGGGGGTAGTGGCTACACCTTC.

The rearrangement joins TRBV7-9 to TRBJ2-2; 9 bases are shared with TRBD1. Germline loops: CDR1 SEHNR, CDR2 FQNEAQ (reference sequence). V trimming: 5 bases; J trimming: 2 bases; junction bases outside the gene matches: 6. This CDR3 spans 16 amino acids. The CDR3 DNA reads TGTGCCAGCAGCACCACGGACAGGGGAAACACCGGGGAGCTGTTTTTT. Its translation is CASSTTDRGNTGELFF.

This chain connects TRBV5-1 to TRBJ2-7, with 10 positions matching TRBD2. The CDR3 is 16 residues long. Germline V gene sequence: CDR1 SGHRS, CDR2 YFSETQ. Unmatched junction bases numbered 6, after V lost 0 bases and J lost 3 bases. CDR3: CASSLGEAGGLYEQYF. As DNA, the CDR3 is TGCGCCAGCAGCTTGGGGGAAGCGGGAGGGCTCTACGAGCAGTACTTC.

This chain joins TRBV29-1 and TRBJ2-1; D is unresolved. The V and J ends lost 4 bases and 0 bases respectively, with 7 bases between them. This CDR3 comprises 13 residues. CDR1 and CDR2 from the germline V gene are SQVTM and ANQGSEA. CDR3: CSVVRTSYNEQFF. The DNA for the CDR3 is TGCAGCGTTGTCCGAACCTCCTACAATGAGCAGTTCTTC.

V gene TRBV7-9 combines with J gene TRBJ1-5; no firm D call. The CDR3 runs 15 residues. Trimming cost V 2 bases and J 5 bases, with 13 bases left between them. Germline V lookup: CDR1 SEHNR, CDR2 FQNEAQ (reference sequence). The chain's CDR3 is CASSLWTEPDQPQHF. The CDR3, as DNA: TGTGCCAGCAGCTTATGGACGGAGCCGGATCAGCCCCAGCATTTT. Full variable domain (missing parts from reference TRBV7-9 and TRBJ1-5): DTGVSQNPRHKITKRGQNVTFRCDPISEHNRLYWYRQTLGQGPEFLTYFQNEAQLEKSRLLSDRFSAERPKGSFSTLEIQRTEQGDSAMYLCASSLWTEPDQPQHFGDGTRLSIL.

V gene TRBV9 combines with J gene TRBJ1-2; D is possibly TRBD1 (5 bases). Trimming left V 0 bases short and J 0 bases short, with 9 bases between. The germline gives CDR1 SGDLS, CDR2 YYNGEE. The CDR3 length is 15 residues. The CDR3: CASSVEGRANYGYTF. CDR3 DNA sequence: TGTGCCAGCAGCGTAGAGGGCAGGGCTAACTATGGCTACACCTTC.

This clone was seen more than once but under ten times. This chain uses TRBV2 with TRBJ2-3; 11 nucleotides line up with TRBD2. Germline V gives CDR1 SNHLY, CDR2 FYNNEI. The length of the CDR3 is 13 residues. With 7 bases clipped from V and 6 bases from J, the junction kept 3 bases outside the gene matches. In DNA, the CDR3 is TGTGCCAGCAATATAGCGGGAGGGGATACGCAGTATTTT. This gives the protein CASNIAGGDTQYF.

This clone was recorded a few times. This rearrangement joins TRBV11-2 to TRBJ1-6, with 7 bases aligning to TRBD1. Germline-derived CDR1 and CDR2 are SGHAT and FQNNGV. V shed 6 bases and J 5 bases; nucleotides not matched to a gene: 4. The CDR3 spans 14 residues. As DNA, the CDR3 is TGTGCCAGCAGACCGACAGGGAATAATTCACCCCTCCACTTT. As protein: CASRPTGNNSPLHF. The full variable domain, in which reference TRBV11-2 and TRBJ1-6 provide the parts outside the CDR3, is EAGVAQSPRYKIIEKRQSVAFWCNPISGHATLYWYQQILGQGPKLLIQFQNNGVVDDSQLPKDRFSAERLKGVDSTLKIQPAKLEDSAVYLCASRPTGNNSPLHFGNGTRLTVT.

The gene calls are TRBV4-1 and TRBJ1-6; 10 nucleotides match TRBD1. The CDR3 totals 15 residues. Germline V CDR1 and CDR2: MGHRA, YSYEKL. Unmatched junction bases numbered 5, after V lost 3 bases and J lost 9 bases. The CDR3 region is CASSHGTGVTSPLHF. CDR3 in DNA: TGCGCCAGCAGCCACGGGACAGGGGTTACTTCACCCCTCCACTTT.